This T cell receptor (beta chain) was sequenced for a study of blood T cell repertoires in COVID-19. Study in general: Samples came from the United States, Italy and Spain, spanning acute and convalescent COVID-19. PBMCs, B-cell-depleted T cells, or T cells were the source of the cDNA or gDNA that made up the material.

As originally analysed: Estimates of nucleated cell counts were drawn from the amplification of reference gene primers. Data came from immunoSEQ multiplex PCR; TCRdb stores just in-frame clones and leaves some out. V, J and clone size are those of that table, while D and trimming were read from the DNA. The sample has a few hundred thousand clones; around 85% are singletons. There are 13 residues in the CDR3. CDR1 and CDR2 from the germline V gene are SGHTA and FQGNSA. V lost 5 bases, J lost 2 bases, and 7 bases lay in between. The source material was peripheral blood. The rearrangement joins TRBV7-2 to TRBJ1-5; D is undetermined. The TCR originated in a woman in her fifties or sixties with acute or convalescent COVID-19. CDR3 loop: CASSPQGNQPQHF. The CDR3 DNA reads as TGTGCCAGCAGCCCACAAGGCAATCAGCCCCAGCATTTT. The full variable domain, with the rest looked up from reference TRBV7-2 and TRBJ1-5, is GAGVSQSPSNKVTEKGKDVELRCDPISGHTALYWYRQSLGQGLEFLIYFQGNSAPDKSGLPSDRFSAERTGGSVSTLTIQRTQQEDSAVYLCASSPQGNQPQHFGDGTRLSIL.